These T cell receptor beta chains were read from a single sample in a study of T-cell reconstitution after alpha-beta-depleted transplantation in children. TCRdb independently ran MiXCR on the PCR reads; one entry per CDR3 protein. The sample gives around 340,000 distinct CDR3 sequences, 10% to 15% of which show up once; roughly 4.5% is in the top ten. The specimen was PBMCs, collected from the stem cell graft. All receptors come from a human donor who donated a stem cell graft to a child with Fanconi anemia. Each CDR3 is given with its conserved first and last residue.

v_gene,CDR3aa
TRBV9,CASSVATGGYEQYF
TRBV5-1,CASSPPTGQQWGGELFF
TRBV12-3/TRBV12-4,CASSRNAGGTEAFF
TRBV20-1,CSAWRVGGGTDTQYF
TRBV5-1,CASSSGTGVGNTIYF
TRBV19,CASSDDGNQPQHF
TRBV11-2,CASSLSPGQETQYF
TRBV20-1,CSARDRGGLYEQYF
TRBV6-1,CASSPGRAGGELFF
TRBV27,CASSPNRGGGYTF
TRBV18,CASSPLGQGYTEAFF
TRBV7-2,CASSYGQGPTNEKLFF
TRBV30,CAWNRDRVENTIYF
TRBV2,CALSDGGSTTDTQYF
TRBV24-1,CATSGGGALEQFF
TRBV4-3,CASSQVGKGAGSYGYTF
TRBV10-1,CASSDTGTPYGYTF
TRBV2,CASSYRPADTQYF
TRBV6-5,CASSYPGDDGYTF
TRBV29-1,CSLRQGEAQYF
TRBV6-2/TRBV6-3,CASSDRPGRTYGYTF
TRBV2,CASSDSPYGYTF
TRBV7-9,CASSPTSGRANTGELFF
TRBV3-1,CASSEQGRNTIYF
TRBV5-1,CASGLNPGGSGKFF
TRBV12-3/TRBV12-4,CASSSQLNTEAFF
TRBV7-9,CASSSPPADGHTEAFF
TRBV10-3,CAISEVEGYTEAFF
TRBV5-1,CASSSLLGQGNSPLHF
TRBV5-1,CASSLSTTLQETQYF
TRBV11-2,CASSSTSVEETQYF
TRBV12-3/TRBV12-4,CASSLSGQGDTEAFF
TRBV20-1,CSAGDRTGYSNQPQHF
TRBV5-1,CASSDDGNYGYTF